Shown below are 21 T cell receptor beta chains from a single sample sequenced in a study of cytomegalovirus exposure and HLA in healthy donors. The PCR employed 60 Vbeta primers together with 13 Jbeta primers. Profiled with immunoSEQ multiplex PCR; TCRdb holds only in-frame clones, not every one. The sample holds approximately 120,000 clones, 75% to 90% seen once. The sample taken for sequencing was PBMCs. These TCRs come from a man aged 18-30 years in good health and CMV-seropositive.

The rearrangement links TRBV6-6 to TRBJ1-1; 7 bases align to TRBD1. Germline CDR1 and CDR2: MNHNY and SVGAGI (reference sequence). The CDR3 is 14 residues long. V dropped 8 bases and J dropped 3; count of bases not matched to a gene: 9. CDR3 amino acids: CASCSRTGYTEAFF. The CDR3 DNA reads as TGTGCCAGCTGCTCTCGGACAGGCTACACTGAAGCTTTCTTT.

Regarding this clone: One end of the junction fails to match germline, which may point to a read error. This chain links TRBV11-2 with TRBJ2-7, with 7 bases that match TRBD1. The CDR3 length is 15 residues. Germline V gives CDR1 SGHAT, CDR2 FQNNGV. The CDR3 sequence is CASSLEGTASYEQYF. CDR3 DNA: TGTGCCAGCAGCCTAGAGGGGACAGCCTCCTACGAGCAGTACTTC.

This chain links TRBV4-1 with TRBJ1-3; no clear D gene. V lost 0 bases and J 0 bases, leaving 9 bases between the germline ends. Germline-derived CDR1 and CDR2 are MGHRA and YSYEKL. The CDR3 is 16 amino acids. CDR3 region: CASSQDTADSGNTIYF. CDR3 bases: TGCGCCAGCAGCCAAGACACAGCGGACTCTGGAAACACCATATATTTT.

The chain is built from TRBV6-4 and TRBJ2-1; D is undetermined. The CDR3 contains 12 residues. Germline CDR1 and CDR2: MRHNA and SNTAGT. Deletions cut 7 bases from V and 6 bases from J, with 10 bases between. CDR3 bases: TGTGCCAGCATCCAGTTTCGCAATGAGCAGTTCTTC. This gives the protein CASIQFRNEQFF.

The V and J genes are TRBV19 and TRBJ2-7, with a weak D call TRBD2 (6 bases). The germline V gene encodes CDR1 LNHDA and CDR2 SQIVND (reference sequence). There are 16 residues in the CDR3. V was shortened by 4 bases and J by 3 bases, with 19 bases between the two germline ends. The CDR3 sequence is CASSSRPGLASYEQYF. The CDR3 region has the DNA TGTGCCAGTAGTAGTCGGCCGGGACTGGCCAGCTACGAGCAGTACTTC.

The chain couples TRBV2 to TRBJ2-1, with TRBD1 matching over 7 bases. Germline V gene sequence: CDR1 SNHLY, CDR2 FYNNEI. The CDR3 totals 14 residues. Trimming took 6 bases from V and 4 from J; bases not matched to a gene: 6. The CDR3 DNA reads as TGTGCCAGCAGCCGGGACAGTAAGTACAATGAGCAGTTCTTC. Its protein is CASSRDSKYNEQFF.

This chain uses TRBV4-1 with TRBJ2-5, with 7 nucleotides matching TRBD1. In germline, CDR1 is MGHRA, CDR2 YSYEKL. The V and J ends lost 3 bases and 6 bases, in that order; junction bases with no gene match: 7. The CDR3 extends over 14 amino acids. CDR3 region: CASSHEDRVKTQYF. As DNA, the CDR3 is TGCGCCAGCAGCCACGAAGACAGGGTGAAGACCCAGTACTTC.

V gene TRBV6-6 combines with J gene TRBJ1-5, with D perhaps TRBD1 (6 bases). Germline CDR1 reads MNHNY; CDR2 reads SVGAGI (reference sequence). The CDR3 covers 16 residues. V shed 7 bases and J shed 7 bases, with 23 bases lying between them. CDR3 sequence: CASTTRHRERGQPQHF. The DNA of the CDR3 is TGTGCCAGCACAACACGCCACAGGGAGAGAGGACAGCCCCAGCATTTT.

The J gene is TRBJ2-1, the V gene TRBV27, with a weak D call TRBD1 (6 bases). From germline, CDR1 is MNHEY and CDR2 SMNVEV (reference sequence). The CDR3 runs to 15 residues. Trimming removed 1 base at V and 3 bases at J, with 10 bases between. CDR3 region: CASSLFGQNYNEQFF. CDR3 sequence (DNA): TGTGCCAGCAGTTTATTCGGACAGAACTACAATGAGCAGTTCTTC.

The table lists this clone with a few counts. The V gene is TRBV14, the J gene TRBJ1-2; D gene unclear. CDR1 and CDR2 (germline): SGHDN, FVKESK. The ends were cut back, 5 bases at V and 8 bases at J, with 15 bases in the middle. The CDR3 consists of 13 residues. CDR3 nucleotides: TGTGCCAGCAGCTCACGAGGCGGTGGCGGCTACACCTTC. This encodes CASSSRGGGGYTF.

This clone has just a few counts. The chain combines TRBV6-1 with TRBJ2-6, with D unresolved. V was pared by 4 bases and J by 0 bases, with 10 bases between. The V gene's germline CDR1 is MNHNS and CDR2 SASEGT. The CDR3 covers 16 residues. The CDR3 protein is CASSASRTSGANVLTF. As DNA, the CDR3 is TGTGCCAGCAGTGCGAGTCGAACCTCTGGGGCCAACGTCCTGACTTTC.

The chain carries TRBV28 and TRBJ2-5, with D uncertain. The V and J ends lost 1 base and 5 bases respectively, with 14 bases between them. Looked up from germline, CDR1 is MDHEN and CDR2 is SYDVKM. The CDR3 is made up of 15 amino acids. The CDR3 reads CASSLFPTGRETQYF. The CDR3 region has the DNA TGTGCCAGCAGTTTATTTCCGACGGGTCGGGAGACCCAGTACTTC.

This clone was counted once. The rearrangement links TRBV10-1 to TRBJ2-1; 8 nucleotides line up with TRBD2. From germline, CDR1 is WNHNN and CDR2 SYGVQD (reference sequence). The CDR3 totals 14 residues. With V trimmed by 5 bases and J by 2 bases, 2 bases remained unmatched. CDR3 nucleotides: TGCGCCAGCAGTAGCGGGGGAACCTACAATGAGCAGTTCTTC. This translates into CASSSGGTYNEQFF.

The chain uses TRBV29-1 and TRBJ1-2; 8 bases are shared with TRBD1. The CDR3 is made up of 13 amino acids. After removal of 5 bases from V and 3 bases from J, the junction contained 5 bases not matched to a gene. CDR1 and CDR2 from the germline V gene are SQVTM and ANQGSEA. CDR3 sequence reads: CSVPGQGHYGYTF. In DNA form, the CDR3 reads TGCAGCGTTCCTGGACAGGGCCACTATGGCTACACCTTC.

The chain has TRBV4-1 and TRBJ1-1; no clear D gene. This CDR3 is built from 14 residues. Germline V gene data show CDR1 as MGHRA and CDR2 as YSYEKL. Trimming left V 1 base short and J 1 base short, with 7 bases between. The CDR3 DNA is TGCGCCAGCAGCCAAGGAGGCGGGAACACTGAAGCTTTCTTT. It translates to CASSQGGGNTEAFF.

J is TRBJ2-7 and V is TRBV29-1; a possible D gene is TRBD1 (5 bases). The ends were cut back, 3 bases at V and 2 bases at J, with 11 bases in the middle. The CDR3 contains 13 residues. Germline V gene data show CDR1 as SQVTM and CDR2 as ANQGSEA. DNA of the CDR3: TGCAGCGTTGATGGGGCGCCGACCTACGAGCAGTACTTC. It specifies CSVDGAPTYEQYF.

The chain uses TRBV9 and TRBJ2-2; 8 bases are shared with TRBD2. Trimming took 0 bases from V and 6 from J; bases not matched to a gene: 7. The CDR3 totals 16 residues. Germline V gives CDR1 SGDLS, CDR2 YYNGEE. CDR3 DNA: TGTGCCAGCAGCGTAGAAGCGGGGGCTGCAGCCGGGGAGCTGTTTTTT. This translates into CASSVEAGAAAGELFF. The entire variable domain, with the rest obtained from reference TRBV9 and TRBJ2-2, is as follows: DSGVTQTPKHLITATGQRVTLRCSPRSGDLSVYWYQQSLDQGLQFLIQYYNGEERAKGNILERFSAQQFPDLHSELNLSSLELGDSALYFCASSVEAGAAAGELFFGEGSRLTVL.

This clone was detected once. The chain carries TRBV25-1 and TRBJ1-1; D may be TRBD1 (5 bases). Trimming removed 5 bases from V and 4 bases from J, with 8 bases in between. The CDR3 contains 12 residues. Germline V gene lookup returns CDR1 MGHDK and CDR2 SYGVNS. Here the CDR3 reads CASSYGGTEAFF. Written as DNA, the CDR3 is TGTGCCAGCAGTTACGGGGGCACTGAAGCTTTCTTT.

The rearrangement links TRBV7-9 to TRBJ1-4; D perhaps matches TRBD1 (6 bases). The CDR3 has 15 amino acids. Trimming removed 6 bases from V and 7 bases from J, with 18 bases in between. Germline CDR1 is SEHNR and CDR2 is FQNEAQ (reference sequence). CDR3 residues: CASRGFQGRVEKLFF. DNA of the CDR3: TGTGCCAGCAGGGGATTTCAGGGGCGTGTTGAAAAACTGTTTTTT.

The chain employs TRBV6-4 and TRBJ2-1; a weak D match, TRBD2 (6 bases). V gave up 5 bases and J gave up 0 bases, with 14 bases separating them. The CDR3 totals 16 residues. Germline assignment: CDR1 MRHNA and CDR2 SNTAGT. The CDR3 here is CASSQVGSLSYNEQFF. The CDR3 nucleotides read TGTGCCAGCAGTCAGGTCGGGAGCCTCTCCTACAATGAGCAGTTCTTC.

This clone occurred a few times. The chain has TRBV7-6 and TRBJ2-1, with D possibly matching TRBD1 (6 bases). This CDR3 is built from 14 residues. In germline, CDR1 is SGHVS, CDR2 FNYEAQ. V was cut by 5 bases and J by 7 bases, with 15 bases left in between. CDR3 nucleotides: TGTGCCAGCAGCCGGACAGTGACCGTAAATGAGCAGTTCTTC. Its protein product is CASSRTVTVNEQFF.